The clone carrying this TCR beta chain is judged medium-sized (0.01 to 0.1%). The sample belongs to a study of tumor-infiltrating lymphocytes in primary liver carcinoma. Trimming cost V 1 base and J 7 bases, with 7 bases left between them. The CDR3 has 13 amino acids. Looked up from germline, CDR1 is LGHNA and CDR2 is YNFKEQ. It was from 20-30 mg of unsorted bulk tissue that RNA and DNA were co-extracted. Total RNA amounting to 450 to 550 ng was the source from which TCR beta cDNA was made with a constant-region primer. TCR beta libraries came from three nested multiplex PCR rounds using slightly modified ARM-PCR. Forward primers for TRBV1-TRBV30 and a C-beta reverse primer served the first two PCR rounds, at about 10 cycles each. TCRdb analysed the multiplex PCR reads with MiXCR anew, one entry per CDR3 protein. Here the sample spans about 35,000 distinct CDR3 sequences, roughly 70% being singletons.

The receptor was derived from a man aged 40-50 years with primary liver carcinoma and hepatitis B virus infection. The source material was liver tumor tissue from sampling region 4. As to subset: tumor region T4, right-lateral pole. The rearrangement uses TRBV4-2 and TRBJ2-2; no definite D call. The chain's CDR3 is CASSQGQSGELFF. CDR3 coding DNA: TGTGCCAGCAGCCAAGGTCAAAGCGGGGAGCTGTTTTTT.